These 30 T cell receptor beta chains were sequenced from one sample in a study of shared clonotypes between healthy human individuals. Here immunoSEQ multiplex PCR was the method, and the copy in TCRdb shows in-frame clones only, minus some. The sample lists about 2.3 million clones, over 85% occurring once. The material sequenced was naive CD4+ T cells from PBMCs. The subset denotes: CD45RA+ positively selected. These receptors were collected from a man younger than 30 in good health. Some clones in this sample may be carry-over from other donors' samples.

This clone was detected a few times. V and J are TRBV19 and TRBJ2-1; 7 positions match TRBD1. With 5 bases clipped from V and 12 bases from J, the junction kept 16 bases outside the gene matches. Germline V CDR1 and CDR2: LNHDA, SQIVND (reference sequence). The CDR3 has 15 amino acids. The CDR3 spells CASSLWGQPLRGQFF. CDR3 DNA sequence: TGTGCCAGTAGTCTTTGGGGACAGCCCCTAAGGGGGCAGTTCTTC.

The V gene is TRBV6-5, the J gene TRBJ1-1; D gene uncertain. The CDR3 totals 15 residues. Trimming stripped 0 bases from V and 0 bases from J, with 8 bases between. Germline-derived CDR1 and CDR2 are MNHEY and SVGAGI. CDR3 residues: CASSYSQVVNTEAFF. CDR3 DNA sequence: TGTGCCAGCAGTTACTCTCAAGTAGTGAACACTGAAGCTTTCTTT.

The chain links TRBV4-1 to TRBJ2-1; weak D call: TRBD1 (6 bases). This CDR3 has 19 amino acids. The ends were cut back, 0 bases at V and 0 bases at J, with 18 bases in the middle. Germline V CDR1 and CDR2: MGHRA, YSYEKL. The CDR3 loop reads CASSQEGFFGDTSYNEQFF. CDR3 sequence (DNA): TGCGCCAGCAGCCAAGAGGGGTTTTTCGGGGACACCTCCTACAATGAGCAGTTCTTC.

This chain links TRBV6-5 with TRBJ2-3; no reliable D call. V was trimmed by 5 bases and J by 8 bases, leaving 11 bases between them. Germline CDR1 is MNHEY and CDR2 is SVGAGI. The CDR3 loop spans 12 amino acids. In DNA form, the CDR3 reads TGTGCCAGCAGTGCTTTTCTGGGTACGCAGTATTTT. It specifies CASSAFLGTQYF.

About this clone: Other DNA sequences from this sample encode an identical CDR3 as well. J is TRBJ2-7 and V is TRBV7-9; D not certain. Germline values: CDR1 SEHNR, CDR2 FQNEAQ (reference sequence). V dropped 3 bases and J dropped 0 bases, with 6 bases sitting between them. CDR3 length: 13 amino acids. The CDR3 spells CASSFTSSYEQYF. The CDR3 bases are TGTGCCAGCAGCTTTACCAGCTCCTACGAGCAGTACTTC.

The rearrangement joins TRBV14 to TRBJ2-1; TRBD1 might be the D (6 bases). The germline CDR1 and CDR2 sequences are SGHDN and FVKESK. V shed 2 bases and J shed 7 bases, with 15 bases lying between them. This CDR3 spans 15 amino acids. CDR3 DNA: TGTGCCAGCAGCCAAATGCAGGGGTGGCTGAATGAGCAGTTCTTC. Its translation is CASSQMQGWLNEQFF. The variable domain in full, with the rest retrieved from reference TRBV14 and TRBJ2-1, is EAGVTQFPSHSVIEKGQTVTLRCDPISGHDNLYWYRRVMGKEIKFLLHFVKESKQDESGMPNNRFLAERTGGTYSTLKVQPAELEDSGVYFCASSQMQGWLNEQFFGPGTRLTVL.

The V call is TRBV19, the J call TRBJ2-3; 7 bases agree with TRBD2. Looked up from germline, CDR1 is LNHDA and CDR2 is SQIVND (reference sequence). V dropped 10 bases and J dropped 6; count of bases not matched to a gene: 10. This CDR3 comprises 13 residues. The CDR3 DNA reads TGTGCCACCACCGTGGGAGGGAGGGATACGCAGTATTTT. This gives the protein CATTVGGRDTQYF.

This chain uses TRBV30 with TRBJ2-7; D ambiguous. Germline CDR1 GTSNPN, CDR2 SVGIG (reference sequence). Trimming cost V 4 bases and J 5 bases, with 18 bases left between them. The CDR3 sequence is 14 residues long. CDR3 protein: CAWNNGVSLHEQYF. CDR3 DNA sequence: TGTGCCTGGAATAACGGCGTATCACTTCACGAGCAGTACTTC.

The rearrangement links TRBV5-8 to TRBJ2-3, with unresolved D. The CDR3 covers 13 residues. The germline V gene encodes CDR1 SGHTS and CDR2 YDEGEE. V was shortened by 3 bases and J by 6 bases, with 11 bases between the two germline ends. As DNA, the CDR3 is TGTGCCAGCAGCTGGAGACCCAGTGATACGCAGTATTTT. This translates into CASSWRPSDTQYF.

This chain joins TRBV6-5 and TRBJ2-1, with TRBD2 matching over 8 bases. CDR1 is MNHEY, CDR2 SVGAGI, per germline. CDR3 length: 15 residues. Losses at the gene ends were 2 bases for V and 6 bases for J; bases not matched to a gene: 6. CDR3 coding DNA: TGTGCCAGCAGTTACGGGCTAGCGGGTCTCAATGAGCAGTTCTTC. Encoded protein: CASSYGLAGLNEQFF.

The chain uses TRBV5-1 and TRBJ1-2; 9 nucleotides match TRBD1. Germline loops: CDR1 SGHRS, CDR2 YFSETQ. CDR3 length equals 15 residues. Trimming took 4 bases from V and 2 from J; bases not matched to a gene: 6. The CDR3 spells CASSPAGTGNYGYTF. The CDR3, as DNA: TGCGCCAGCAGCCCGGCGGGGACAGGGAACTATGGCTACACCTTC. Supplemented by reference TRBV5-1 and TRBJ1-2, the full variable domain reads KAGVTQTPRYLIKTRGQQVTLSCSPISGHRSVSWYQQTPGQGLQFLFEYFSETQRNKGNFPGRFSGRQFSNSRSEMNVSTLELGDSALYLCASSPAGTGNYGYTFGSGTRLTVV.

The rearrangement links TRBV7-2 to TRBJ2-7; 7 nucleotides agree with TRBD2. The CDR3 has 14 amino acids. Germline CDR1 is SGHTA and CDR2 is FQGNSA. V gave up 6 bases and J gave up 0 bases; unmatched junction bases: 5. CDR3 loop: CASRDPSGSYEQYF. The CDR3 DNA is TGTGCCAGCAGGGACCCTAGCGGCTCCTACGAGCAGTACTTC.

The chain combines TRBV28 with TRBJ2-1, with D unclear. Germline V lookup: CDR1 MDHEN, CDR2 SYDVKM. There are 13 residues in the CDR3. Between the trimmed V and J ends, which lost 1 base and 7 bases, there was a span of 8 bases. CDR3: CASSLLATNEQFF. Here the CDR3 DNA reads TGTGCCAGCAGTTTATTGGCTACAAATGAGCAGTTCTTC.

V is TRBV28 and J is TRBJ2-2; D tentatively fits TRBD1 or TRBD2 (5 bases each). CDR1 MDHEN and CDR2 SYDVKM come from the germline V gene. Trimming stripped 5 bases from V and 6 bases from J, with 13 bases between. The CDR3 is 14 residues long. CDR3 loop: CASSRTGLPGELFF. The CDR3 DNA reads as TGTGCCAGCAGTCGGACGGGGCTCCCCGGGGAGCTGTTTTTT.

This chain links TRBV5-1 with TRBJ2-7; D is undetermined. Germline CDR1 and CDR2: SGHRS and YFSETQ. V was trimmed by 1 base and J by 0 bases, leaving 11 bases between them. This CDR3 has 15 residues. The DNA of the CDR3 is TGCGCCAGCAGCTTGAGAGACTTGCTCTCCTACGAGCAGTACTTC. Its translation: CASSLRDLLSYEQYF.

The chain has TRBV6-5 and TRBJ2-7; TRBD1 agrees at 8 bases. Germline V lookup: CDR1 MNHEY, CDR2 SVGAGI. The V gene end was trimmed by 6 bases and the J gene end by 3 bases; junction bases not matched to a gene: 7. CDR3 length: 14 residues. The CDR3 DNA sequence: TGTGCCAGCAGCGGGAACAGGGGGTTCTACGAGCAGTACTTC. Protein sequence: CASSGNRGFYEQYF.

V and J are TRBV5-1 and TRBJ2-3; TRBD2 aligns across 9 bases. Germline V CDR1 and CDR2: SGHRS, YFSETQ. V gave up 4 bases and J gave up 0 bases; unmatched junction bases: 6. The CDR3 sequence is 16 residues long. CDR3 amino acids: CASSAGLATSTDTQYF. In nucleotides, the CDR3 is TGCGCCAGCAGCGCTGGACTAGCGACTAGCACAGATACGCAGTATTTT.

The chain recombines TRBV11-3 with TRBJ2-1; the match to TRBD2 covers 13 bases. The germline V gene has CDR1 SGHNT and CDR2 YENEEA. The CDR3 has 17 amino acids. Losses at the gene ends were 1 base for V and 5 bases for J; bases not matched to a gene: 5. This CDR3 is CASSLAGTSGTNNEQFF. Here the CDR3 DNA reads TGTGCCAGCAGCTTAGCGGGGACTAGCGGGACCAACAATGAGCAGTTCTTC. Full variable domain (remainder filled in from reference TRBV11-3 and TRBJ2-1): EAGVVQSPRYKIIEKKQPVAFWCNPISGHNTLYWYLQNLGQGPELLIRYENEEAVDDSQLPKDRFSAERLKGVDSTLKIQPAELGDSAVYLCASSLAGTSGTNNEQFFGPGTRLTVL.

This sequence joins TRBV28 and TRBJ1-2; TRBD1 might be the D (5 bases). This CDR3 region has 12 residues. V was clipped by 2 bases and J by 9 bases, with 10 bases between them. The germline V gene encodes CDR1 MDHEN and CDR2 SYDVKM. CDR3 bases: TGTGCCAGCAGTTTACTGGGGGTGAGCTACACCTTC. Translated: CASSLLGVSYTF.

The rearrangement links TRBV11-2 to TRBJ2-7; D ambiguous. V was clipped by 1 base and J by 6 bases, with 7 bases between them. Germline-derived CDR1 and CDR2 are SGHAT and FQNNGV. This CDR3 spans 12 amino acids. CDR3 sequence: CASSLVGVEQYF. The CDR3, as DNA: TGTGCCAGCAGCTTAGTTGGGGTCGAGCAGTACTTC.

The CDR3 DNA follows: TGTGCCAGCAGCTCATTTATCAGGGGCGGAGGCTACACCTTC. It is translated as CASSSFIRGGGYTF. The gene calls are TRBV7-9 and TRBJ1-2; maybe TRBD1 (6 bases). The CDR3 runs 14 residues. Germline CDR1 reads SEHNR; CDR2 reads FQNEAQ (reference sequence). V lost 4 bases to trimming and J lost 8 bases, with 17 bases between them. The full variable domain, its missing parts supplied by reference TRBV7-9 and TRBJ1-2, is DTGVSQNPRHKITKRGQNVTFRCDPISEHNRLYWYRQTLGQGPEFLTYFQNEAQLEKSRLLSDRFSAERPKGSFSTLEIQRTEQGDSAMYLCASSSFIRGGGYTFGSGTRLTVV.

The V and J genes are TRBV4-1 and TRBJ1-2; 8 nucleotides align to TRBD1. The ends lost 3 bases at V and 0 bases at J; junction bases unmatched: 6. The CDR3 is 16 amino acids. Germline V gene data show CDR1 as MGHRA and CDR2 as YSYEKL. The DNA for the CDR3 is TGCGCCAGCAGCCACCTCGGACAGGGAACTAACTATGGCTACACCTTC. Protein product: CASSHLGQGTNYGYTF.

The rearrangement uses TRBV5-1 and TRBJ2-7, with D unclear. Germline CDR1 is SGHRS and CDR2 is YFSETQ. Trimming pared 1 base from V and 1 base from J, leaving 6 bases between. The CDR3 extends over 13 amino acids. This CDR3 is CASSLTFSYEQYF. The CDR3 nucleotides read TGCGCCAGCAGCTTGACCTTTTCCTACGAGCAGTACTTC.

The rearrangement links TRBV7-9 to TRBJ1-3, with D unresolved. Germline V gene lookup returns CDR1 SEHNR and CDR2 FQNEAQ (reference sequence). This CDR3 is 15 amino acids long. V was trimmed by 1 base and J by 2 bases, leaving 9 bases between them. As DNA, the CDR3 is TGTGCCAGCAGCTTAGGTGATGGGCCTGGAAACACCATATATTTT. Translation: CASSLGDGPGNTIYF.

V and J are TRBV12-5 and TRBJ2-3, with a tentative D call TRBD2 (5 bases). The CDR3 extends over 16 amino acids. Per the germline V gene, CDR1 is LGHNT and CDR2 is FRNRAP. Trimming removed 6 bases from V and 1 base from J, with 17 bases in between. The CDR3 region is CASGAGSTGGTDTQYF. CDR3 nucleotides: TGTGCTAGTGGAGCCGGGTCAACCGGGGGCACAGATACGCAGTATTTT.

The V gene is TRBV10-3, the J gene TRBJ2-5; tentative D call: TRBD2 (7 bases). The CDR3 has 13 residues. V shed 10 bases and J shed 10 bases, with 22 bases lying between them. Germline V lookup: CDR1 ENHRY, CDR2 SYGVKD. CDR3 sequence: CATGAVDGGSQYF. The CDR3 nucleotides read TGTGCCACGGGGGCTGTAGACGGCGGGAGCCAGTACTTC.

The CDR3 protein is CASSTTATGELFF. In DNA, the CDR3 is TGTGCCAGTAGTACTACAGCCACCGGGGAGCTGTTTTTT. The chain couples TRBV19 to TRBJ2-2; D gene ambiguous. The V gene lost 4 bases and the J gene lost 4 bases, with 7 bases spanning the gap. CDR3 length: 13 amino acids. Germline values: CDR1 LNHDA, CDR2 SQIVND (reference sequence).

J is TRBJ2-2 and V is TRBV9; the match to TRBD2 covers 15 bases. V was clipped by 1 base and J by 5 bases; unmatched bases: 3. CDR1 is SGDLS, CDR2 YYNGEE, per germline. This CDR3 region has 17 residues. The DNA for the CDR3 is TGTGCCAGCAGCGTAATGGGGACTAGCGGGGGGACCGGGGAGCTGTTTTTT. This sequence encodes CASSVMGTSGGTGELFF. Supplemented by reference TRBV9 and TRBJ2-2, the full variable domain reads DSGVTQTPKHLITATGQRVTLRCSPRSGDLSVYWYQQSLDQGLQFLIQYYNGEERAKGNILERFSAQQFPDLHSELNLSSLELGDSALYFCASSVMGTSGGTGELFFGEGSRLTVL.

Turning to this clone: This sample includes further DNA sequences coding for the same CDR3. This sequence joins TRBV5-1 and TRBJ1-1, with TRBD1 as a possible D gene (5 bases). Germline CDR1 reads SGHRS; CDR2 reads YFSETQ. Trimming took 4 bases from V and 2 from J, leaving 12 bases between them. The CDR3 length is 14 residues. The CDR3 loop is CASSQQGGNTEAFF. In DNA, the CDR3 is TGCGCCAGCAGCCAGCAGGGAGGAAACACTGAAGCTTTCTTT.

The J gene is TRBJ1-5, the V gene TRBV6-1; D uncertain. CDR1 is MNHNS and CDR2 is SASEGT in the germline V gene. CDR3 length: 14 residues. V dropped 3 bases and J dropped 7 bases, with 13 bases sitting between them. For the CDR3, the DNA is TGTGCCAGCAGTGAGTCGGTCAGGCTGCAGCCCCAGCATTTT. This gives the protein CASSESVRLQPQHF.